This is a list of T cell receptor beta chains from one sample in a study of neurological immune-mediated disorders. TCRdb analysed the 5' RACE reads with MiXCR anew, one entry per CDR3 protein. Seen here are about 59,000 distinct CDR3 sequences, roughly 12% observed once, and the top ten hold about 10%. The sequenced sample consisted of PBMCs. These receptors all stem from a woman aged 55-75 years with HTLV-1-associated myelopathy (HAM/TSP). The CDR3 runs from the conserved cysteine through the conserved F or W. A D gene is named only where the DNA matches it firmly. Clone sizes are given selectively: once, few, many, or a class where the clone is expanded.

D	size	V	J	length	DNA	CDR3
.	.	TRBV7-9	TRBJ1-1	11	TGTGCCAGCAGCTCTTTTGAGGAAGCTTTCTTT	CASSSFEEAFF
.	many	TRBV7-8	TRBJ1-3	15	TGTGCCAGCAGCTTAGGGCCATCATGGGCGGACACCATATATTTT	CASSLGPSWADTIYF
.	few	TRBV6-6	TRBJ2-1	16	TGTGCCAGCAGTGTGGACTCCCCAACGGTGTACAATGAGCAGTTCTTC	CASSVDSPTVYNEQFF
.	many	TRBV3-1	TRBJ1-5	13	TGTGCCAGCAGCCAAGATAGGCTGGGACCCCAGCATTTT	CASSQDRLGPQHF
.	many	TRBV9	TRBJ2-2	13	TGTGCCAGCAGCGGATCACTTGACTCAGAGCTGTTTTTT	CASSGSLDSELFF
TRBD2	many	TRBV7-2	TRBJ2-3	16	TGTGCCAGCAGCCCCGGACTAGCGGGAGCCCCAGATACGCAGTATTTT	CASSPGLAGAPDTQYF
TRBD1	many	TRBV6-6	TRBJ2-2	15	TGTGCCAGCAGCTTGGACAGGGTAAACACCGGGGAGCTGTTTTTT	CASSLDRVNTGELFF
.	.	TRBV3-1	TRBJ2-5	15	TGTGCCAGCAGCCAAGTTCGTTCTGGTGCAGAGACCCAGTACTTC	CASSQVRSGAETQYF
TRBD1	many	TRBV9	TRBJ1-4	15	TGTGCCAGCAGCGCCGGGACAGGGGGCGGTGAAAAACTGTTTTTT	CASSAGTGGGEKLFF
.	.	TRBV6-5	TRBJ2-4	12	TGTGCCAGCTCCGGGGCAGGGCGAAGGCAGTACTTC	CASSGAGRRQYF
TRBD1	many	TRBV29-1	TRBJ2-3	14	TGCAGCGTTGGGACAGGTTTTAGGACAGATACGCAGTATTTT	CSVGTGFRTDTQYF
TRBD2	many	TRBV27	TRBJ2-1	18	TGTGCCAGCAGTCCTATCGCGGGAGAGGTTGCCCCCTACAATGAGCAGTTCTTC	CASSPIAGEVAPYNEQFF
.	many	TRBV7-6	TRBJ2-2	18	TGTGCCAGCAGCTCTCCAGCCAGTCTAAATTCGAACACCGGGGAGCTGTTTTTT	CASSSPASLNSNTGELFF
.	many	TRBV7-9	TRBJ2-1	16	TGTGCCAGCAGCCCCCGCCAGGGATGGACCTACAATGAGCAGTTCTTC	CASSPRQGWTYNEQFF
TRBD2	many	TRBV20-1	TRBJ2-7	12	TGCAGTGCCGGCGGGAGGGCCTACGAGCAGTACTTC	CSAGGRAYEQYF
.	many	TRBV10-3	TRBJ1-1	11	TGTGCCATCAGTGTAGGAACTGAAGCTTTCTTT	CAISVGTEAFF
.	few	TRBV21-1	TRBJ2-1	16	TGTGCCAGCAGTCCCACCGGGACAGGGGCGGACAATGAGCAGTTCTTC	CASSPTGTGADNEQFF
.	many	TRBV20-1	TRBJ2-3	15	TGCAGTGCTAGTATGGGGACGGGTGCCTCGGATACGCAGTATTTT	CSASMGTGASDTQYF
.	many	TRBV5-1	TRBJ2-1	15	TGCGCCAGCAGCTCAAGCTCGGCATCCTACAATGAGCAGTTCTTC	CASSSSSASYNEQFF
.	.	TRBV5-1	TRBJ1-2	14	TGCGCCAGCAGCTTGGCTGGCCCAGGCGGTGGCTACACCTTC	CASSLAGPGGGYTF